The subject of this entry is one T cell receptor beta chain. The antigen remains unidentified. This CDR3 spans 14 amino acids. V lost 5 bases, J lost 2 bases, and 13 bases lay in between. From germline, CDR1 is LNHDA and CDR2 SQIVND (reference sequence). The data stem from a study of graft-versus-host responses after intestinal transplantation. Findings and caveats of the study: Researchers found GvH clones in recipient marrow, and some showed up first in ileum or blood.

Profiled with immunoSEQ multiplex PCR; TCRdb holds only in-frame clones, not every one. The sample lists tens of thousands of clones, approximately 83% seen once, with around 20% in the top ten. This chain connects TRBV19 to TRBJ2-7; tentatively, D is TRBD1 (6 bases). The sequence came from a human donor who received an intestinal transplant. Sequencing used unstimulated CD8+ T cells sorted from spleen or lymph node cells, obtained before intestinal transplant. CDR3 residues: CASSPWDTAYEQYF. The CDR3 nucleotides are TGTGCCAGTAGTCCGTGGGACACCGCCTACGAGCAGTACTTC.